This is a list of T cell receptor beta chains from one sample in a study of T cell responses to AZD1222 COVID-19 vaccine. TCRdb's copy holds only in-frame clones and misses some; the assay was immunoSEQ multiplex PCR. The repertoire consists of about 100,000 clones, with roughly 86% occurring once and the leading ten covering 1.4%. This material consisted of peripheral blood, taken on day 0 of AZD1222 vaccination. These receptors were obtained from an adult in good health. Both conserved end residues are part of each CDR3. D genes are given only for firm matches. Some rows have no size entry. The others give once, few or many, or a class for an expanded clone.

V	D	J	size	DNA	CDR3
TRBV5-8	-	TRBJ1-3	once	TGTGCCAGCAGCTGGCGCTCTGGAAACACCATATATTTT	CASSWRSGNTIYF
TRBV28	-	TRBJ1-5	few	TGTGCCAGCAGTATCAGGGGCGTTAACAATCAGCCCCAGCATTTT	CASSIRGVNNQPQHF
TRBV5-6	TRBD1	TRBJ2-7	-	TGTGCCAGCAGCTTCGGACAGGTTGAAGAGCAGTACTTC	CASSFGQVEEQYF
TRBV28	-	TRBJ1-4	-	TGTGCCAGCAGTCCTGGGAAAATGCGTGAAAAACTGTTTTTT	CASSPGKMREKLFF
TRBV19	-	TRBJ2-5	-	TGTGCCAGTAGCCCGATATTGAAGGGAGGAGAGACCCAGTACTTC	CASSPILKGGETQYF
TRBV29-1	-	TRBJ2-7	-	TGCAGCGTTGAAGATGGCAGTCTCTCCTACGAGCAGTACTTC	CSVEDGSLSYEQYF
TRBV2	-	TRBJ1-1	-	TGTGCCAGCCCGAAGGCCACTGAAGCTTTCTTT	CASPKATEAFF
TRBV28	TRBD1	TRBJ2-7	-	TGTGCCAGCAGTTCCTCGGACAGGGCGGACGAGCAGTACTTC	CASSSSDRADEQYF
TRBV28	TRBD1	TRBJ1-5	-	TGTGCCAGCAGCCCTTGGACAGGGGGGAGGGCAAATGGTCAGCCCCAGCATTTT	CASSPWTGGRANGQPQHF
TRBV20-1	TRBD1	TRBJ2-1	-	TGCAGTGCGTTACAGGGGAATGAGCAGTTCTTC	CSALQGNEQFF
TRBV10-3	TRBD1	TRBJ1-5	-	TGTGCCACAAGACAGGGAGGAAGCAATCAGCCCCAGCATTTT	CATRQGGSNQPQHF
TRBV28	TRBD1	TRBJ2-3	-	TGTGCCAGCAGTCACAGGGGGCGCACAGATACGCAGTATTTT	CASSHRGRTDTQYF
TRBV28	TRBD2	TRBJ2-5	-	TGTGCCAGCAGTTTGGGGACTATGGGGGAGACCCAGTACTTC	CASSLGTMGETQYF
TRBV7-3	-	TRBJ2-3	-	TGTGCCAGCAGCCCTCCCGGGTCCCCAACGCAGTATTTT	CASSPPGSPTQYF
TRBV6-5	TRBD1	TRBJ1-3	-	TGTGCCAGCAGCCACAGGGGGACTGGAAACACCATATATTTT	CASSHRGTGNTIYF
TRBV7-2	TRBD1	TRBJ1-5	-	TGTGCCAGCAGTTATGGGACAGATAATCAGCCCCAGCATTTT	CASSYGTDNQPQHF
TRBV27	TRBD1	TRBJ2-5	-	TGTGCCAGCAGTACGGACAGGGGAAAAGAGACCCAGTACTTC	CASSTDRGKETQYF
TRBV19	TRBD1	TRBJ2-5	-	TGTGCCAGTAACAGGGGTCCGGGCCAAGAGACCCAGTACTTC	CASNRGPGQETQYF
TRBV5-1	-	TRBJ2-1	-	TGCGCCAGCAGCTTGGCCTCGACTCCCGAGCAGTTCTTC	CASSLASTPEQFF
TRBV6-5	-	TRBJ1-1	-	TGTGCCAGCACTAAAACCATGAACACTGAAGCTTTCTTT	CASTKTMNTEAFF
TRBV27	-	TRBJ1-2	many	TGTGCCAGCAGGCCCACGGGGGGTGGCTACACCTTC	CASRPTGGGYTF
TRBV7-8	-	TRBJ1-2	-	TGTGCCAGCAGCTTAGATCTTCGTAATCGCCCAGAGGAGCGAGGCTACACCTTC	CASSLDLRNRPEERGYTF
TRBV19	-	TRBJ2-3	-	TGTGCCAGTAACATGGCCAGCACAGATACGCAGTATTTT	CASNMASTDTQYF
TRBV9	TRBD1	TRBJ1-3	-	TGTGCCAGCAGCGTAGGGCAGGGGGCTGGAAACACCATATATTTT	CASSVGQGAGNTIYF
TRBV5-6	TRBD1	TRBJ1-6	-	TGTGCCAGCAGCTCTTACTGGGACAGGGGAAATTCACCCCTCCACTTT	CASSSYWDRGNSPLHF
TRBV6-5	TRBD1	TRBJ2-7	-	TGTGCCAGCAGTTATTCCGGGAACAGGGGTTCCAACGAGCAGTACTTC	CASSYSGNRGSNEQYF
TRBV7-6	-	TRBJ1-1	-	TGTGCCAGCAGCCCACAGGGTGGGGCGAACACTGAAGCTTTCTTT	CASSPQGGANTEAFF
TRBV28	-	TRBJ2-7	-	TGTGCCAGCAGACGTTCGCAGGGGCTCCGAGGTTACTTC	CASRRSQGLRGYF
TRBV3-1/TRBV3-2	-	TRBJ1-6	-	TGTGCCAGCAGCCAAGGATCGGGAAGGAATTCACCCCTCCACTTT	CASSQGSGRNSPLHF
TRBV10-3	-	TRBJ2-7	few	TGTGCCATCAGTCCCCTCGAGGGGGACTCCTACGAGCAGTACTTC	CAISPLEGDSYEQYF
TRBV19	-	TRBJ2-1	-	TGTGCCACCCGGGAAGGGGGACAAGACTACAATGAGCAGTTCTTC	CATREGGQDYNEQFF
TRBV28	-	TRBJ1-1	-	TGTGCCAGCAGTGCTCAGCAGGGTTGGACTGAAGCTTTCTTT	CASSAQQGWTEAFF
TRBV29-1	-	TRBJ2-3	-	TGCAGCCTAGGGACGTCAAGCCGCACAGATACGCAGTATTTT	CSLGTSSRTDTQYF
TRBV30	TRBD1	TRBJ1-5	-	TGTGCCTGGAGCAGGGGGCAGGGGATCGGTCAGCCCCAGCATTTT	CAWSRGQGIGQPQHF
TRBV6-5	TRBD1	TRBJ1-1	-	TGTGCCAGCAGTTCCGGGACAGCGCTTTCTGAAGCTTTCTTT	CASSSGTALSEAFF
TRBV4-1	-	TRBJ1-1	-	TGCGCCAGCAGCCAAGTTGCTGTGAACACTGAAGCTTTCTTT	CASSQVAVNTEAFF
TRBV7-2	-	TRBJ1-6	-	TGTGCCAGCAGCCTACGGCCGCTCGATAATTCACCCCTCCACTTT	CASSLRPLDNSPLHF
TRBV6-2/TRBV6-3	TRBD2	TRBJ2-1	-	TGTGCCAGCAGTTTGACTAGCGGGAGGGTAGGTGAGCAGTTCTTC	CASSLTSGRVGEQFF
TRBV11-3	-	TRBJ2-5	once	TGTGCCAGCAGCTTAGATGATGAGACCCAGTACTTC	CASSLDDETQYF
TRBV11-1	-	TRBJ2-7	-	TGTGCCAGCAGCTTACACTACTACGAGCAGTACTTC	CASSLHYYEQYF
TRBV2	-	TRBJ2-3	-	TGTGCCAGCACCCAAACGGGAACAGATACGCAGTATTTT	CASTQTGTDTQYF
TRBV5-4	TRBD2	TRBJ2-2	-	TGTGCCAGCAGCTTGGCTAGCGGGAGCATGTGGACCGGGGAGCTGTTTTTT	CASSLASGSMWTGELFF
TRBV5-6	-	TRBJ1-2	-	TGTGCCAGCAGCCCCGGTGCTGGCTACACCTTC	CASSPGAGYTF
TRBV6-2/TRBV6-3	-	TRBJ1-1	-	TGTGCCAGCAGTTACTCCCTCATTTTGCGGAGTAAGAACACTGAAGCTTTCTTT	CASSYSLILRSKNTEAFF
TRBV20-1	-	TRBJ1-3	once	TGCAGTGCTAGTCCTGGAAACACCATATATTTT	CSASPGNTIYF
TRBV28	TRBD1	TRBJ2-3	-	TGTGCCAGCAGTGAAATACAGGGGCCGGACGGAGATACGCAGTATTTT	CASSEIQGPDGDTQYF
TRBV7-9	-	TRBJ2-1	few	TGTGCCAGCAGCCCCCAGGTGCGGGTGCTCTTC	CASSPQVRVLF
TRBV30	-	TRBJ1-4	-	TGTGCCTCCGCCGTGAGGACTAATGAAAAACTGTTTTTT	CASAVRTNEKLFF
TRBV27	TRBD1	TRBJ1-3	-	TGTGCCAGCAGTCAAACAGGGGGCACTGGAAACACCATATATTTT	CASSQTGGTGNTIYF
TRBV30	-	TRBJ2-2	-	TGTGCCTGGAGTGTACTGGACGGCCACGGGGAGCTGTTTTTT	CAWSVLDGHGELFF
TRBV6-2/TRBV6-3	-	TRBJ2-1	-	TGTGCCAGCAGTTACTCTCTTTTAAGGGATGAGCAGTTCTTC	CASSYSLLRDEQFF
TRBV24-1	-	TRBJ2-3	-	TGTGCCACGGGGACCCTGGGCACAGATACGCAGTATTTT	CATGTLGTDTQYF
TRBV6-5	-	TRBJ1-1	-	TGTGCCAGCAGTTCCCCGACGGGGGGAAACACTGAAGCTTTCTTT	CASSSPTGGNTEAFF